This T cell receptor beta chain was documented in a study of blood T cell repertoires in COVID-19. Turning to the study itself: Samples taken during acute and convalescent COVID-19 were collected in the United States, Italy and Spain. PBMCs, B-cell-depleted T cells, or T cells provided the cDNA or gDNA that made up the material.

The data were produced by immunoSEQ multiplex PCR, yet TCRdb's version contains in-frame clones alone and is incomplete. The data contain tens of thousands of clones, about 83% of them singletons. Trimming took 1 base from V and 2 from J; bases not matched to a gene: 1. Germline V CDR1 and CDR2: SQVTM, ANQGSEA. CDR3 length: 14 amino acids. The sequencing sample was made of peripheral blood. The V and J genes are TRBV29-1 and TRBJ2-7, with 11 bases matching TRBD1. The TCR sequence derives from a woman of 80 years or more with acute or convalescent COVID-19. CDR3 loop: CSVEGGQGAYEQYF. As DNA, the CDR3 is TGCAGCGTTGAAGGGGGACAGGGGGCCTACGAGCAGTACTTC.